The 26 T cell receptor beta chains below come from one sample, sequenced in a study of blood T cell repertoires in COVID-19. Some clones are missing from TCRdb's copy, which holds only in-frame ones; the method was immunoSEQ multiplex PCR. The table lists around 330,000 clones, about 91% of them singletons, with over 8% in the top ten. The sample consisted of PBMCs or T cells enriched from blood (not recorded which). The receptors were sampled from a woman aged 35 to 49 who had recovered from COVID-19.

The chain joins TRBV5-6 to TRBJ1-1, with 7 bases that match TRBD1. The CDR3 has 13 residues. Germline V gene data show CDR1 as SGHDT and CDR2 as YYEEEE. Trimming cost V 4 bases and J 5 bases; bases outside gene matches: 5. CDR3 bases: TGTGCCAGCAGCGCGCCGACAGGGACTGAAGCTTTCTTT. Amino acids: CASSAPTGTEAFF.

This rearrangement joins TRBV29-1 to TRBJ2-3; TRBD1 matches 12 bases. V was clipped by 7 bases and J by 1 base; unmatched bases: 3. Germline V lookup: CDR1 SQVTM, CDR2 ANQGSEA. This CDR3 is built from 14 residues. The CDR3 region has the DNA TGCAGCGCCGGGACAGGGGGCGGCACAGATACGCAGTATTTT. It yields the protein CSAGTGGGTDTQYF.

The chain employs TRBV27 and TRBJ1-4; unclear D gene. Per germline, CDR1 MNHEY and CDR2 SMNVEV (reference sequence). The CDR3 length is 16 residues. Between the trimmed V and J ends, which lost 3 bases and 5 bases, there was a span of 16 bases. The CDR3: CASSFGLGGENEKLFF. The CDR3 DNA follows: TGTGCCAGCAGTTTTGGTCTTGGCGGGGAAAATGAAAAACTGTTTTTT.

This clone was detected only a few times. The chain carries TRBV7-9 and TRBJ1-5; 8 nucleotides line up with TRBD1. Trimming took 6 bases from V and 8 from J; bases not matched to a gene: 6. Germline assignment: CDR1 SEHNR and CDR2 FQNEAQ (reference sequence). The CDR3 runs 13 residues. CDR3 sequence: CASSLQGDEPQHF. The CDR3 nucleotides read TGTGCCAGCAGTCTACAGGGGGATGAGCCCCAGCATTTT.

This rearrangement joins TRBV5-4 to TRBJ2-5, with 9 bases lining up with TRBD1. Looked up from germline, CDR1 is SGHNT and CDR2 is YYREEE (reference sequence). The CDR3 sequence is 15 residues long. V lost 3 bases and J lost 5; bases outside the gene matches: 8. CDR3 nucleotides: TGTGCCAGCAGCTGGAACAGGGGGCGGGGGGAGACCCAGTACTTC. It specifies CASSWNRGRGETQYF.

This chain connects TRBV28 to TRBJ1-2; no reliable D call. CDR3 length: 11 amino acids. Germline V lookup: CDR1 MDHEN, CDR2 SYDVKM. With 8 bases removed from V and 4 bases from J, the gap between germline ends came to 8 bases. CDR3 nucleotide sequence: TGTGCCAGCCTTGAGTCCTATGGCTACACCTTC. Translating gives CASLESYGYTF.

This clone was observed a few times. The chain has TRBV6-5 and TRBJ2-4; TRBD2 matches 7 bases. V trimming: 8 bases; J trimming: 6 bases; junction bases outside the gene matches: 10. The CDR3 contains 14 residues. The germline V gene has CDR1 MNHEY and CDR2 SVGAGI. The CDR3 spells CASLSGSGGNIQYF. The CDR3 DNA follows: TGTGCCAGCCTTAGCGGGTCTGGGGGAAACATTCAGTACTTC.

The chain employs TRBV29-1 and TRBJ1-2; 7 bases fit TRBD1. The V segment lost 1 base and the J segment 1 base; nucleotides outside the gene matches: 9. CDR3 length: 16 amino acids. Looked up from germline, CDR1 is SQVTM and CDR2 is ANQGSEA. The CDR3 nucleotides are TGCAGCGTTGAAGGGGACACAGGGGATCTTAACTATGGCTACACCTTC. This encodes CSVEGDTGDLNYGYTF.

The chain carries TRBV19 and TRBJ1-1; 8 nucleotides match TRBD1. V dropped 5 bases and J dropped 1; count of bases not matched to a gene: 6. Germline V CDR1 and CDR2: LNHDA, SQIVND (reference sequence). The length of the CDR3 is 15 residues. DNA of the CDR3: TGTGCCAGTAGTCCCTCCGGGACAGGGAACACTGAAGCTTTCTTT. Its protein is CASSPSGTGNTEAFF.

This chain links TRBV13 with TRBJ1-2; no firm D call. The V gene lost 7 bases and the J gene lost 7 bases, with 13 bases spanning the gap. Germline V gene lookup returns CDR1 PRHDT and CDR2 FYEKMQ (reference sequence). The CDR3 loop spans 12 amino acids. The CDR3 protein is CASTPLHGGYTF. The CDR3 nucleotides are TGTGCCAGCACCCCCCTCCACGGTGGCTACACCTTC.

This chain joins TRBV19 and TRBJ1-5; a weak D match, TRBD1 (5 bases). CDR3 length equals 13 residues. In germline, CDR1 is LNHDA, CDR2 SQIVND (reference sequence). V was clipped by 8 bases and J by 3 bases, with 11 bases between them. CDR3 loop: CASGVQVNQPQHF. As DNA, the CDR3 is TGTGCCAGTGGGGTACAGGTCAATCAGCCCCAGCATTTT.

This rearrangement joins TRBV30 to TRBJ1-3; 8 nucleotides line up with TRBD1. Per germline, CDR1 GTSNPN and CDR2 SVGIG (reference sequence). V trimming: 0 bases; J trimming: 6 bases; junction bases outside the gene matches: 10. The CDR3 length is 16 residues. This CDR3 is CAWSVPQQGASNTIYF. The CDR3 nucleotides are TGTGCCTGGAGTGTACCCCAGCAGGGGGCTTCAAACACCATATATTTT. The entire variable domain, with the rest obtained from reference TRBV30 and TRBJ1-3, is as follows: SQTIHQWPATLVQPVGSPLSLECTVEGTSNPNLYWYRQAAGRGLQLLFYSVGIGQISSEVPQNLSASRPQDRQFILSSKKLLLSDSGFYLCAWSVPQQGASNTIYFGEGSWLTVV.

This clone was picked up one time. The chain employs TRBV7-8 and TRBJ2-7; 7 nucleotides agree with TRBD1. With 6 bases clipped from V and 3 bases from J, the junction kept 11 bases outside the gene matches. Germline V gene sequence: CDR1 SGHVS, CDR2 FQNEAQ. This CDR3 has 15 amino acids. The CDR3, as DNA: TGTGCCAGCAGTCTTATGACAGGGCCAGGCTACGAGCAGTACTTC. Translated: CASSLMTGPGYEQYF.

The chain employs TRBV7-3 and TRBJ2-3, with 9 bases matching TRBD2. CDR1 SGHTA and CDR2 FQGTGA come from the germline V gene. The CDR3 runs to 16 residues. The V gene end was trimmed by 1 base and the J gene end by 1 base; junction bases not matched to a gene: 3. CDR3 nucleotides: TGTGCCAGCAGCTTAAGGCCTAGCGGGGGCACAGATACGCAGTATTTT. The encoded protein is CASSLRPSGGTDTQYF.

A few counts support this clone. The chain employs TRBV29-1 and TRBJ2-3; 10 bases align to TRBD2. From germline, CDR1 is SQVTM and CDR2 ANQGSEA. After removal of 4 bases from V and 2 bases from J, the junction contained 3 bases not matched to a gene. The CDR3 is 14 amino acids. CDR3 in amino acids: CSVAGLAATDTQYF. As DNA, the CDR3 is TGCAGCGTTGCCGGACTAGCGGCCACAGATACGCAGTATTTT.

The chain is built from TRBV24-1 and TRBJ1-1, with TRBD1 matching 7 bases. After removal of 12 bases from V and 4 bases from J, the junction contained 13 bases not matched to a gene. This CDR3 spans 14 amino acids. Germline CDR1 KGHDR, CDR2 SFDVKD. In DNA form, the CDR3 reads TGTGCCCCTTATCCTCCAGGGGGTACCACTGAAGCTTTCTTT. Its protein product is CAPYPPGGTTEAFF.

Here the CDR3 reads CASSVVSGNYGYTF. Written as DNA, the CDR3 is TGTGCCAGCAGCGTAGTGTCCGGTAACTATGGCTACACCTTC. The chain joins TRBV9 to TRBJ1-2; the D is unclear. V lost 0 bases, J lost 1 base, and 7 bases lay in between. The germline CDR1 and CDR2 sequences are SGDLS and YYNGEE. The CDR3 consists of 14 residues.

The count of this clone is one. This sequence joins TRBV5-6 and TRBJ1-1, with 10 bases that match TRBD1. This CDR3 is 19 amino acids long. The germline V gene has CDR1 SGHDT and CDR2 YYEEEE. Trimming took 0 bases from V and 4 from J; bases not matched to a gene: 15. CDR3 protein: CASSLGGPGQGMLGTEAFF. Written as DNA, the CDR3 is TGTGCCAGCAGCTTGGGGGGTCCGGGACAGGGGATGTTAGGCACTGAAGCTTTCTTT.

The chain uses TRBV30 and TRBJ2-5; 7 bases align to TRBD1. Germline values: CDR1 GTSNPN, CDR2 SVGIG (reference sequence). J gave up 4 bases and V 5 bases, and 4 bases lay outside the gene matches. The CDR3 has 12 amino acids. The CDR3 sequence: CAWQPGGETQYF. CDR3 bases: TGTGCCTGGCAACCAGGGGGAGAGACCCAGTACTTC.

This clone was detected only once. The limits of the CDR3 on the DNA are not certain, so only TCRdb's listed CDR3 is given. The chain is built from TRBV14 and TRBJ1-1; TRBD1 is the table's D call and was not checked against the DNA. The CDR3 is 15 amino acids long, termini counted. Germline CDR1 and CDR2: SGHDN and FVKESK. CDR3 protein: CASSQGTLFFGEAFF.

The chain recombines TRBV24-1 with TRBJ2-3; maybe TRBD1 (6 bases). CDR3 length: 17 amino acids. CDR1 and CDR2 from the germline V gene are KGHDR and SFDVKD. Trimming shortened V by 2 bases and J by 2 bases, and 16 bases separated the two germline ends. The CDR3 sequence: CATSDSSLAGDTDTQYF. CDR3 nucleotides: TGTGCCACCAGTGATTCCTCATTGGCAGGGGACACAGATACGCAGTATTTT.

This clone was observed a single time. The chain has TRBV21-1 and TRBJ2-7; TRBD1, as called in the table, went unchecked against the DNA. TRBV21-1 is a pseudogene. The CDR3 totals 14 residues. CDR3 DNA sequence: TGTGCCAGCAGGATGGACAGGGGCCCCTACGAGCAGTACTTC. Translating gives CASRMDRGPYEQYF.

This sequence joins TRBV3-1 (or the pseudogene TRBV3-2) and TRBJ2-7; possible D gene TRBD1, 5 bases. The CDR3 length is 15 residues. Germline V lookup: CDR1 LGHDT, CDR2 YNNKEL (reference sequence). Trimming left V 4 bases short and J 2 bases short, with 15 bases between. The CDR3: CASSRTWGSTYEQYF. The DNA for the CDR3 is TGTGCCAGCAGCCGCACGTGGGGCAGTACCTACGAGCAGTACTTC.

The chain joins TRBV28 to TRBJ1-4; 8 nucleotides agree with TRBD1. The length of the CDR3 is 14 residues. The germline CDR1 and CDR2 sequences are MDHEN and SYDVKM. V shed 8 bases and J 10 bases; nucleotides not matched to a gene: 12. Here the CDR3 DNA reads TGTGCCAGCCGGGAGGACAGGGTCGGAAGAAAACTGTTTTTT. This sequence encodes CASREDRVGRKLFF.

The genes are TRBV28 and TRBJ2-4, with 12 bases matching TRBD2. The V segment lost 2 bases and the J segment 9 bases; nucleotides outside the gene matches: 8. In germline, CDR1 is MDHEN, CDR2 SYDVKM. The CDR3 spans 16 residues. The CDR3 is CASSLSTSGGQGIQYF. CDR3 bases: TGTGCCAGCAGTTTAAGTACTAGCGGGGGGCAGGGCATTCAGTACTTC.

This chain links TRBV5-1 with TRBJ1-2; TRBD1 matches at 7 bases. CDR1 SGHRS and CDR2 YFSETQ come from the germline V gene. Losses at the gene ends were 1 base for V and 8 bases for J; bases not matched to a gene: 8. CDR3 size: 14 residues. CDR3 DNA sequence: TGCGCCAGCAGCTTGTCCGACAGGGTCGAAGGCTACACCTTC. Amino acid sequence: CASSLSDRVEGYTF.